Listed here are 16 T cell receptor beta chains from one sample, sequenced in a study of human T cells and chemical hapten exposure. TCRdb called the RACE reads again in MiXCR, with one record for every CDR3 protein. This sample has 330,000 or so distinct CDR3 sequences; nearly 6.5% occur once, and the top ten carry around 6%. Time point denoted: patch test 2, 6 weeks after DPC sensitization. The treatment was: therapeutic diphenylcyclopropenone sensitization with weekly scalp DPC. The sample consisted of whole blood, taken in connection with sensitization to the hapten diphenylcyclopropenone (DPC). The receptors shown here come from a woman under 30 with alopecia areata. Some clones in this sample may be carry-over from other donors' samples.

J is TRBJ2-7 and V is TRBV15; 10 positions agree with TRBD1. The CDR3 is made up of 14 amino acids. The germline CDR1 and CDR2 sequences are LNHNV and YYDKDF (reference sequence). Trimming took 5 bases from V and 3 from J; bases not matched to a gene: 4. DNA of the CDR3: TGTGCCACCAGCCCCGGGACAGGGGTCTACGAGCAGTACTTC. Translation gives CATSPGTGVYEQYF. Supplemented by reference TRBV15 and TRBJ2-7, the full variable domain reads DAMVIQNPRYQVTQFGKPVTLSCSQTLNHNVMYWYQQKSSQAPKLLFHYYDKDFNNEADTPDNFQSRRPNTSFCFLDIRSPGLGDTAMYLCATSPGTGVYEQYFGPGTRLTVT.

The gene calls are TRBV3-1 and TRBJ2-4; D gene uncertain. The CDR3 length is 17 residues. From germline, CDR1 is LGHDT and CDR2 YNNKEL (reference sequence). V was pared by 0 bases and J by 1 base, with 13 bases between. The DNA of the CDR3 is TGTGCCAGCAGCCAAGAGACGGTCGGAGTGGCCAAAAACATTCAGTACTTC. Translating gives CASSQETVGVAKNIQYF.

V is TRBV7-2 and J is TRBJ1-1; D uncertain. Looked up from germline, CDR1 is SGHTA and CDR2 is FQGNSA. The length of the CDR3 is 14 residues. The V end was cut by 5 bases, the J end by 0 bases, with 10 bases between. CDR3 residues: CASSLSRVNTEAFF. The CDR3 region has the DNA TGTGCCAGCAGCCTGTCTAGGGTGAACACTGAAGCTTTCTTT.

This clonotype was counted at least ten times. The chain employs TRBV12-3 or TRBV12-4 and TRBJ2-2, with 7 bases fitting TRBD2. The CDR3 runs 14 residues. The J segment lost 5 bases and the V segment lost 6 bases, leaving 6 bases of the junction unmatched. Here the CDR3 reads CASSPSSGTGELFF. The CDR3, as DNA: TGTGCCAGCAGCCCTAGTAGCGGGACCGGGGAGCTGTTTTTT.

The rearrangement joins TRBV4-2 to TRBJ1-2, with D perhaps TRBD1 (6 bases). This CDR3 has 17 residues. Deletions cut 3 bases from V and 4 bases from J, with 21 bases between. Germline V gene data show CDR1 as LGHNA and CDR2 as YNFKEQ. The CDR3 is CASSQKTGPRDFYGYTF. DNA for the CDR3: TGTGCCAGCAGCCAGAAGACAGGTCCCCGCGACTTCTATGGCTACACCTTC.

This clonotype was detected once. The chain carries TRBV2 and TRBJ1-4; D gene unclear. Germline V gene data show CDR1 as SNHLY and CDR2 as FYNNEI. The CDR3 totals 19 residues. Trimming removed 3 bases at V and 11 bases at J, with 31 bases between. The CDR3 sequence is CASSDSWTLLPSRSRKLFF. Here the CDR3 DNA reads TGTGCCAGCAGTGATTCTTGGACCTTACTTCCATCGCGAAGTCGGAAACTGTTTTTT. Together with reference TRBV2 and TRBJ1-4, the CDR3 gives the full variable domain: EPEVTQTPSHQVTQMGQEVILRCVPISNHLYFYWYRQILGQKVEFLVSFYNNEISEKSEIFDDQFSVERPDGSNFTLKIRSTKLEDSAMYFCASSDSWTLLPSRSRKLFFGSGTQLSVL.

This clonotype has just a few counts. The chain combines TRBV29-1 with TRBJ2-5, with D tentatively TRBD2 (6 bases). The CDR3 runs to 11 residues. Germline V gene sequence: CDR1 SQVTM, CDR2 ANQGSEA. Trimming shortened V by 6 bases and J by 11 bases, and 16 bases separated the two germline ends. Here the CDR3 DNA reads TGCAGCGTAAAGATCGGGGGAAGACAGTACTTC. It is translated as CSVKIGGRQYF.

This clonotype turned up a few times. The J gene is TRBJ1-5, the V gene TRBV2; D is unresolved. The CDR3 spans 12 residues. The V gene's germline CDR1 is SNHLY and CDR2 FYNNEI. Trimming left V 4 bases short and J 6 bases short, with 7 bases between. CDR3 amino acids: CASSGNVQPQHF. In DNA form, the CDR3 reads TGTGCCAGCAGTGGAAATGTTCAGCCCCAGCATTTT.

This clonotype was recorded many times. The chain is built from TRBV20-1 and TRBJ1-4; D gene ambiguous. CDR3 size: 16 residues. Trimming left V 0 bases short and J 8 bases short, with 19 bases between. In germline, CDR1 is DFQATT, CDR2 SNEGSKA (reference sequence). The CDR3, as DNA: TGCAGTGCTAGAGATCTCGGCGACCTGAGAAGAGAAAAACTGTTTTTT. Residues: CSARDLGDLRREKLFF.

In this sample, this clonotype turned up many times. The V gene is TRBV5-6, the J gene TRBJ1-3, with 8 bases aligning to TRBD1. CDR3 length: 14 residues. The V gene end was trimmed by 3 bases and the J gene end by 4 bases; junction bases not matched to a gene: 3. CDR1 SGHDT and CDR2 YYEEEE come from the germline V gene. CDR3 coding DNA: TGTGCCAGCAGCTCGACAGGGGCCGGAAACACCATATATTTT. It encodes CASSSTGAGNTIYF.

This clonotype occurred many times. The chain links TRBV4-1 to TRBJ1-2; no definite D call. The CDR3 is 15 amino acids. Germline V gene lookup returns CDR1 MGHRA and CDR2 YSYEKL. Trimming removed 3 bases at V and 3 bases at J, with 14 bases between. DNA for the CDR3: TGCGCCAGCAGCCAGACCACCCAAAGTTACTATGGCTACACCTTC. It translates to CASSQTTQSYYGYTF.

This clonotype was picked up many times. The rearrangement joins TRBV6-1 to TRBJ1-2; the D gene is possibly TRBD1 (6 bases). CDR3 size: 15 residues. Looked up from germline, CDR1 is MNHNS and CDR2 is SASEGT. The V end was cut by 5 bases, the J end by 0 bases, with 13 bases between. CDR3 region: CASSFRQASNYGYTF. The CDR3 DNA reads TGTGCCAGCAGTTTCCGACAGGCCTCTAACTATGGCTACACCTTC.

This clonotype has ten or more counts. The chain joins TRBV2 to TRBJ1-5; perhaps TRBD1 as D (5 bases). V gave up 0 bases and J gave up 1 base, with 10 bases separating them. CDR1 and CDR2 from the germline V gene are SNHLY and FYNNEI. The CDR3 contains 16 residues. In DNA, the CDR3 is TGTGCCAGCAGTGAAGCGCTTCGACAGAGCAATCAGCCCCAGCATTTT. Translating gives CASSEALRQSNQPQHF.

Ten or more counts support this clonotype. The chain employs TRBV6-1 and TRBJ1-2; the D is unclear. CDR3 size: 12 residues. Germline lookup yields CDR1 MNHNS and CDR2 SASEGT. Trimming took 1 base from V and 4 from J, leaving 4 bases between them. CDR3 region: CASSEDAYGYTF. CDR3 nucleotides: TGTGCCAGCAGTGAAGACGCCTATGGCTACACCTTC.

The V gene is TRBV28, the J gene TRBJ2-7; weak D call: TRBD2 (5 bases). The CDR3 is 14 residues long. CDR1 is MDHEN and CDR2 is SYDVKM in the germline V gene. V gave up 6 bases and J gave up 3 bases, with 15 bases separating them. CDR3 bases: TGTGCCAGCAGCCTTGGGGAAAGCGGCTACGAGCAGTACTTC. It translates to CASSLGESGYEQYF.

This clonotype was observed many times. The rearrangement links TRBV6-5 to TRBJ1-1, with 7 bases aligning to TRBD1. CDR1 MNHEY and CDR2 SVGAGI come from the germline V gene. V lost 7 bases and J lost 1; bases outside the gene matches: 6. The CDR3 is made up of 14 amino acids. In DNA, the CDR3 is TGTGCCAGCATTGGGACAGCGACGAACACTGAAGCTTTCTTT. Translating it yields CASIGTATNTEAFF.